This T cell receptor beta chain was profiled in a study of blood T cell repertoires in COVID-19. The data were produced by immunoSEQ multiplex PCR, yet TCRdb's version contains in-frame clones alone and is incomplete. The profile shows under 150,000 clones, approximately 80% of them singletons. Germline CDR1 reads WSHSY; CDR2 reads SAAADI. V was shortened by 5 bases and J by 5 bases, with 16 bases between the two germline ends. CDR3 length equals 15 residues. This clone was recorded a few times. Sequencing was carried out using peripheral blood. V usage is TRBV10-2 and J usage is TRBJ2-1, with D possibly being TRBD2 (6 bases). The sequence was collected from a man aged 65 to 79 with active or convalescent COVID-19. The CDR3 spells CASSRSPGAHNEQFF. The CDR3 coding sequence is TGCGCCAGCAGTCGCTCTCCGGGAGCGCACAATGAGCAGTTCTTC.